This T cell receptor (beta chain) was sequenced for a study of beta chain features in type 1 diabetes. Study outcomes and limitations: No resolution was reached here on whether HLA type influences TCRB rearrangement.

The entirety of the isolated RNA underwent reverse transcription, so expressed TCRB transcripts were sequenced. Some clones are missing from TCRdb's copy, which holds only in-frame ones; the method was immunoSEQ multiplex PCR. The sample gives some 250,000 clones, around 26% of which show up once; 3% to 4% is in the top ten. This clone was seen only a few times. The antigen is undetermined. The sequenced sample consisted of central memory CD4+ T cells from blood. This clonotype originated in a man between 25 and 39 years old in good health.

CDR3 protein: CASSPMGQGEQYF. The CDR3 coding sequence is TGTGCCAGCAGCCCCATGGGCCAGGGCGAGCAGTACTTC. The chain joins TRBV14 to TRBJ2-7; a weak D match, TRBD1 (5 bases). V lost 4 bases and J lost 6, with 13 bases in between. There are 13 residues in the CDR3. Germline V gives CDR1 SGHDN, CDR2 FVKESK. Full variable domain (remainder filled in from reference TRBV14 and TRBJ2-7): EAGVTQFPSHSVIEKGQTVTLRCDPISGHDNLYWYRRVMGKEIKFLLHFVKESKQDESGMPNNRFLAERTGGTYSTLKVQPAELEDSGVYFCASSPMGQGEQYFGPGTRLTVT.